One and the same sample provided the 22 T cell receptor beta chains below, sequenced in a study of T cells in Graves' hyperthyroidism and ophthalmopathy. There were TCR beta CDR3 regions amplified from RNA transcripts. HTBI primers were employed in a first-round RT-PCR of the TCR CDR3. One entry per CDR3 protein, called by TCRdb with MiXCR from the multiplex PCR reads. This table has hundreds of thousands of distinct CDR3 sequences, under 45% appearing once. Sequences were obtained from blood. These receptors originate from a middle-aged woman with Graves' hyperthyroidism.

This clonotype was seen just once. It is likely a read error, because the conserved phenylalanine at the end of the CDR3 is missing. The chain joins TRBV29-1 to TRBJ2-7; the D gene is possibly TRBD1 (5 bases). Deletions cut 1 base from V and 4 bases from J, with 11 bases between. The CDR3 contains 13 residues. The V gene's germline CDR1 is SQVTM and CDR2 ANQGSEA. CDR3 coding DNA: TGCAGCGTTGAAGGACAGACAGCGTACGAGCAGTACCTC. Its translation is CSVEGQTAYEQYL.

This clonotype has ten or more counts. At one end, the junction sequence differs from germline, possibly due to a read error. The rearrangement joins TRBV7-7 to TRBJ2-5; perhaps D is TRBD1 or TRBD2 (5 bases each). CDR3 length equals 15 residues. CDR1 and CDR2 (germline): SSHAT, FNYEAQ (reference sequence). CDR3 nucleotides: TGTGCTAGCAGTCAACTCGGGACCGATCAAGAGACCCAGTACTTC. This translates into CASSQLGTDQETQYF.

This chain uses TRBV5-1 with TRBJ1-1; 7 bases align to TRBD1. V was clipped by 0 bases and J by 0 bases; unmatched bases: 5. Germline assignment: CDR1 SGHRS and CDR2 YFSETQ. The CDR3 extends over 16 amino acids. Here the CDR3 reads CASSLDRGVMNTEAFF. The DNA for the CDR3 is TGCGCCAGCAGCTTGGACAGGGGAGTCATGAACACTGAAGCTTTCTTT.

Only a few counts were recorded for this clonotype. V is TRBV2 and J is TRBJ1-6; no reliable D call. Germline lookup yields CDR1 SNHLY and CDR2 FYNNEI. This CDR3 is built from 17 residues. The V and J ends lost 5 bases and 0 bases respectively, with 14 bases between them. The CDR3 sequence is CASSRYLGSSYNSPLHF. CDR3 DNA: TGTGCCAGCAGTCGATACCTAGGGAGCTCCTATAATTCACCCCTCCACTTT.

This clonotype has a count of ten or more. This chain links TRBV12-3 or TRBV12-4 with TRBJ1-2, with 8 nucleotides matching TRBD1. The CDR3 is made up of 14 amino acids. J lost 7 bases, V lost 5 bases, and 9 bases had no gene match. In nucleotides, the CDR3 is TGTGCCAGCAGTCGTAACGGACAGGGCGGTGGCTACACCTTC. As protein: CASSRNGQGGGYTF.

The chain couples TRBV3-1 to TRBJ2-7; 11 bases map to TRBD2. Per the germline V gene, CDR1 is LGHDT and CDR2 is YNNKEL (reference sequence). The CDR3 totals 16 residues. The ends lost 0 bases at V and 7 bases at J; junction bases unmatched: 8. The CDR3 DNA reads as TGTGCCAGCAGCCAAGACCTAGCGGGAGGCCCCGGGGAGCAGTACTTC. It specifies CASSQDLAGGPGEQYF.

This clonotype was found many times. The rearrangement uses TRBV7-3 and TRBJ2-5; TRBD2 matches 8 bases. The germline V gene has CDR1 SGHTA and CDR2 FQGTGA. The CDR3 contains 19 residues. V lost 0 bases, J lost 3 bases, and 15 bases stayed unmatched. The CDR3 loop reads CASSLTTVRASGQEETQYF. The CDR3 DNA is TGTGCCAGCAGCTTAACTACTGTCCGGGCTAGCGGGCAGGAAGAGACCCAGTACTTC.

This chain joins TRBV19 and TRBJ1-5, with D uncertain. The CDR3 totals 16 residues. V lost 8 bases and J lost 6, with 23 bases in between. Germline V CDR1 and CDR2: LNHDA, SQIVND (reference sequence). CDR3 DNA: TGTGCCAGTGGTGGACCGGGCCCTTCAGGCGGTCAGCCCCAGCATTTT. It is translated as CASGGPGPSGGQPQHF.

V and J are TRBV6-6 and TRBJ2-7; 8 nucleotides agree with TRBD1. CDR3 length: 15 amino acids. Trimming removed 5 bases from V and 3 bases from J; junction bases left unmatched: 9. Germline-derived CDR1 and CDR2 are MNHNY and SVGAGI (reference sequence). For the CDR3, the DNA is TGTGCCAGCAGTAACCCGGGACAGGCGGTCTACGAGCAGTACTTC. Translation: CASSNPGQAVYEQYF.

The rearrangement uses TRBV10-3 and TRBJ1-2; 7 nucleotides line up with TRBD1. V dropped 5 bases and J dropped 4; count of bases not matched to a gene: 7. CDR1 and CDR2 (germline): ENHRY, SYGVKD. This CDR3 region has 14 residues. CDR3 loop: CAISLDREGYGYTF. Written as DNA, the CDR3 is TGTGCCATCAGTTTAGACAGGGAAGGCTATGGCTACACCTTC.

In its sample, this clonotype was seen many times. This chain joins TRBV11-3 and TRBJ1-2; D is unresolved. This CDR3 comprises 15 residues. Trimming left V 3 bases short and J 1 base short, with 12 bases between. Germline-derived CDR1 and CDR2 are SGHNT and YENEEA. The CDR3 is CASSLSRLSNYGYTF. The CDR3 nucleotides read TGTGCCAGCAGCTTGAGTAGACTTAGTAACTATGGCTACACCTTC.

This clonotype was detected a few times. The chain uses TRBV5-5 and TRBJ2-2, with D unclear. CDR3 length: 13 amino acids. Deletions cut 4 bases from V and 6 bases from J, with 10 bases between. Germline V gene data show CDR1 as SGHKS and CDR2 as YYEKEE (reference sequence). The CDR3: CASSPILAGELFF. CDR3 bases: TGTGCCAGCAGCCCTATATTGGCCGGGGAGCTGTTTTTT.

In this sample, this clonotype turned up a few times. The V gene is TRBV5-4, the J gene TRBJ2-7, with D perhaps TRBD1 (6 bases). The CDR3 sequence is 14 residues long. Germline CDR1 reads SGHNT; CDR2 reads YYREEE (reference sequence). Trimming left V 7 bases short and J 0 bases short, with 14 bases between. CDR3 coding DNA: TGTGCCAGCTCAGGGGACCAAAGCTCCTACGAGCAGTACTTC. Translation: CASSGDQSSYEQYF.

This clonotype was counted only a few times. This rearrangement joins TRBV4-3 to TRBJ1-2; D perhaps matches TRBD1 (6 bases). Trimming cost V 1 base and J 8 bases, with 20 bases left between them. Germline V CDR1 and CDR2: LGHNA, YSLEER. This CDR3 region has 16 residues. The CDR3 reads CASSQGITGPIKGYTF. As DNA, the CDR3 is TGCGCCAGCAGCCAAGGGATCACAGGGCCGATTAAGGGCTACACCTTC.

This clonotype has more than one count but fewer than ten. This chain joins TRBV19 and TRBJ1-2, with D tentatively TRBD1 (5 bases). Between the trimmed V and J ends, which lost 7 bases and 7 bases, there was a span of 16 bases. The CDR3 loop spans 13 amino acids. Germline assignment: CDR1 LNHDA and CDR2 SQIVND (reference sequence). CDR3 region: CASNPRLGAGYTF. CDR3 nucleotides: TGTGCCAGTAACCCCAGATTAGGGGCTGGCTACACCTTC.

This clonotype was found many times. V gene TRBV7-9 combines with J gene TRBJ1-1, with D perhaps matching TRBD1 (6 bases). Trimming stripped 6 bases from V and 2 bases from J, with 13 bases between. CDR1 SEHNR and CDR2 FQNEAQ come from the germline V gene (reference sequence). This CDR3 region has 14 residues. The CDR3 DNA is TGTGCCAGCAGGGGGGGGGCGCAAAACACTGAAGCTTTCTTT. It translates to CASRGGAQNTEAFF.

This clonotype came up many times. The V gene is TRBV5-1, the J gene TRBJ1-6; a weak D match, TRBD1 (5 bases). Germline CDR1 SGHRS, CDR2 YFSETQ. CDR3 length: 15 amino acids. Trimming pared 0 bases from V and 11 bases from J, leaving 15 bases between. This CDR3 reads CASSLGTESGPPLHF. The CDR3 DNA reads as TGCGCCAGCAGCTTGGGAACAGAGTCGGGGCCACCCCTCCACTTT. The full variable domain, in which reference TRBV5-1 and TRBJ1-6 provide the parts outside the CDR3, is KAGVTQTPRYLIKTRGQQVTLSCSPISGHRSVSWYQQTPGQGLQFLFEYFSETQRNKGNFPGRFSGRQFSNSRSEMNVSTLELGDSALYLCASSLGTESGPPLHFGNGTRLTVT.

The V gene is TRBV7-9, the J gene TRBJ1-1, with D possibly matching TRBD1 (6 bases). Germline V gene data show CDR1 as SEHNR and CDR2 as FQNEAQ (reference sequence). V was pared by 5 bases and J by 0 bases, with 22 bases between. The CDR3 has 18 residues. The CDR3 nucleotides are TGTGCCAGCAGCCAGCCTAAGGGGGGCGGAGGCCTGAACACTGAAGCTTTCTTT. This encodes CASSQPKGGGGLNTEAFF. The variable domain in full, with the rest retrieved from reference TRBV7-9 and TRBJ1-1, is DTGVSQNPRHKITKRGQNVTFRCDPISEHNRLYWYRQTLGQGPEFLTYFQNEAQLEKSRLLSDRFSAERPKGSFSTLEIQRTEQGDSAMYLCASSQPKGGGGLNTEAFFGQGTRLTVV.

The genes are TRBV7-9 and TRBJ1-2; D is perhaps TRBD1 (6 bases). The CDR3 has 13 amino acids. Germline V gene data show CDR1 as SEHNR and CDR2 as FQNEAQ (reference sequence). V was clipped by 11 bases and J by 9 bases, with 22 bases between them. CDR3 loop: CAWTTGLSYSYTF. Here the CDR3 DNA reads TGTGCCTGGACCACAGGGCTTTCTTACAGCTACACCTTC.

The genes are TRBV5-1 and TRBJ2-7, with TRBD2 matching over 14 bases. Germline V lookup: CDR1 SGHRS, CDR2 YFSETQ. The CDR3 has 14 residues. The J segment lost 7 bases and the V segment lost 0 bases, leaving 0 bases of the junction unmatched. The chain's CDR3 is CASSLGTSGGEQYF. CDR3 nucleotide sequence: TGCGCCAGCAGCTTGGGGACTAGCGGGGGGGAGCAGTACTTC.

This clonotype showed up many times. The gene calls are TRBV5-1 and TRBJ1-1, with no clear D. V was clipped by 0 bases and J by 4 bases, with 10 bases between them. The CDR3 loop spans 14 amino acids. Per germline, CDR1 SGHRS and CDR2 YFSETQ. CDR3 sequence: CASSLAGSGTEAFF. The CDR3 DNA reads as TGCGCCAGCAGCTTGGCCGGGAGTGGCACTGAAGCTTTCTTT.

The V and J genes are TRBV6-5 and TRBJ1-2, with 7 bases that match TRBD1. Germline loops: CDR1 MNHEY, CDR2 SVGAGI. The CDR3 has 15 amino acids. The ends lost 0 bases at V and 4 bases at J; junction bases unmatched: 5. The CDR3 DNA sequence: TGTGCCAGCAGTTACTCGAGAGACAGGGCCTATGGCTACACCTTC. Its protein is CASSYSRDRAYGYTF.